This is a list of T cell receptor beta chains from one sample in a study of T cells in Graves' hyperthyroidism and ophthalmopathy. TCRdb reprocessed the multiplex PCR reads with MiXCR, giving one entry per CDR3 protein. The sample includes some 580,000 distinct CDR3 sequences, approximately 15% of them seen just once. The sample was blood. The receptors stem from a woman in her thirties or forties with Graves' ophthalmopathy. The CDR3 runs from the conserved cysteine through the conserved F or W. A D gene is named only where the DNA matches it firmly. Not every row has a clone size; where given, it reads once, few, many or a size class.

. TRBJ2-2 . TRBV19 CASSSILGLGTGELFF TGTGCCAGTAGTTCCATCCTGGGACTGGGGACCGGGGAGCTGTTTTTT
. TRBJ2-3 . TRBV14 CASSQDIRGDTQYF TGTGCCAGCAGCCAAGATATCAGGGGCGATACGCAGTATTTT
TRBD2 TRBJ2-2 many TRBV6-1 CASRSGGPKSGELFF TGTGCCAGCAGAAGCGGGGGGCCCAAGTCCGGGGAGCTGTTTTTT
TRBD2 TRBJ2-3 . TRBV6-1 CASSTLVSGRSDTQYF TGTGCCAGCAGTACCCTGGTAAGCGGGAGATCAGATACGCAGTATTTT
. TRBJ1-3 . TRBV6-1 CASSSTSSGNTIYF TGTGCCAGCAGTTCGACAAGCTCTGGAAACACCATATATTTT
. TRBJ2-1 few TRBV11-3 CASSFRSGEQFF TGTGCCAGCAGCTTTCGGTCGGGTGAGCAGTTCTTC
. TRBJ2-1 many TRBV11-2 CASSSHRSSNEQFF TGTGCCAGCAGCTCCCACCGGTCTTCCAATGAGCAGTTCTTC
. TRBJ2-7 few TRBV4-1 CASSQSGGSSYEQYF TGCGCCAGCAGCCAAAGTGGGGGGAGCTCCTACGAGCAGTACTTC
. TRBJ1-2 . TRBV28 CATAYPINYGYTF TGTGCCACCGCCTATCCAATTAACTATGGCTACACCTTC
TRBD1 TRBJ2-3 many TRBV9 CASSARQGLGSDTQYF TGTGCCAGCAGCGCAAGACAGGGCCTTGGGTCAGATACGCAGTATTTT
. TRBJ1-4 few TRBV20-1 CSARVGSSGEKLFF TGCAGTGCTAGGGTTGGGTCCTCTGGGGAAAAACTGTTTTTT
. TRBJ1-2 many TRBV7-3 CASSLMPGSGYTF TGTGCCAGCAGCTTAATGCCGGGGTCTGGCTACACCTTC
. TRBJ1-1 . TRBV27 CASGTVMGTEAFF TGTGCCAGCGGGACGGTCATGGGGACTGAAGCTTTCTTT
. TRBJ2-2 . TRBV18 CASSPRSLGGAGELFF TGTGCCAGCTCACCACGGTCACTTGGAGGAGCCGGGGAGCTGTTTTTT
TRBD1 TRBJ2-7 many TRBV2 CASSLTGLNEQYF TGTGCCAGCAGCCTGACAGGGTTGAACGAGCAGTACTTC
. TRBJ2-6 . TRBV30 CAWSYRRSGANVLTF TGTGCCTGGAGTTATCGGCGTTCTGGGGCCAACGTCCTGACTTTC
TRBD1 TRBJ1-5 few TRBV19 CASSTPPQGYNQPQHF TGTGCCAGTAGTACCCCCCCACAGGGGTACAATCAGCCACAGCATTTT
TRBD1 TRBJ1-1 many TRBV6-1 CASSRTGERAEAFF TGTGCCAGCAGCCGGACAGGCGAGAGGGCTGAAGCTTTCTTT
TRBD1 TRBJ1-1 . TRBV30 CAWRVQGDTEAFF TGTGCCTGGAGGGTACAGGGGGACACTGAAGCTTTCTTT
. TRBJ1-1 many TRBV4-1 CASSLRGANTEAFF TGCGCCAGCTCCCTTCGGGGGGCGAACACTGAAGCTTTCTTT
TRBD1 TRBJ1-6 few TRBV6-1 CASSERDRGGPLHF TGTGCCAGCAGTGAACGGGACAGGGGCGGGCCCCTCCACTTT
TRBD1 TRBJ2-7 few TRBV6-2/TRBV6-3 CASSNGQGRYEQYF TGTGCCAGCAGTAACGGACAGGGGAGATACGAGCAGTACTTC
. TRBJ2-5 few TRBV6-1 CASSRGEATQYF TGTGCCAGCAGCAGGGGAGAAGCGACCCAGTACTTC
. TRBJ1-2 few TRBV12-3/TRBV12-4 CASTPQGIRGYTF TGTGCCAGCACCCCACAGGGAATACGAGGCTACACCTTC
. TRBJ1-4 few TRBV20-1 CSAGKGPMGEKLFF TGCAGTGCTGGGAAGGGGCCTATGGGCGAAAAACTGTTTTTT
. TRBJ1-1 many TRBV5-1 CASSFYGGTRDTEAFF TGCGCCAGCAGCTTCTATGGGGGGACCCGGGACACTGAAGCTTTCTTT
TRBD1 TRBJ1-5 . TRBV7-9 CASSQTGGGYQPQHF TGTGCCAGCAGCCAAACAGGGGGCGGGTATCAGCCCCAGCATTTT
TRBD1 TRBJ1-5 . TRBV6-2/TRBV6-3 CASSMGQGGSQPQHF TGTGCCAGCAGCATGGGACAGGGGGGGAGTCAGCCCCAGCATTTT
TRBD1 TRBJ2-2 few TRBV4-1 CASSQDSGQGTSGELFF TGCGCCAGCAGCCAAGATTCTGGACAGGGTACCTCCGGGGAGCTGTTTTTT
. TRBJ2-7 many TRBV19 CASSISGDSYEQYF TGTGCCAGTAGTATTTCAGGGGACTCCTACGAGCAGTACTTC
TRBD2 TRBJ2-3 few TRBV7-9 CASSSSSGRLDTQYF TGTGCCAGCAGCTCCTCTAGCGGGCGGTTAGATACGCAGTATTTT
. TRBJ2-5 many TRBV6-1 CASSRARTQETQYF TGTGCCAGCAGTAGGGCCCGGACCCAAGAGACCCAGTACTTC
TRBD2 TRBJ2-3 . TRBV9 CASSVELAGGLKTDTQYF TGTGCCAGCAGCGTAGAACTAGCGGGGGGGCTTAAGACAGATACGCAGTATTTT
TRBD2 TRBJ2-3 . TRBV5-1 CASSTGTSGRYTDTQYF TGCGCCAGCAGCACCGGGACTAGCGGGAGGTACACAGATACGCAGTATTTT
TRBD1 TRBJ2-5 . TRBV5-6 CASSVGGTGGTQYF TGTGCCAGCAGCGTCGGAGGGACAGGGGGGACCCAGTACTTC
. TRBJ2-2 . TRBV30 CAWSRQRTGELFF TGTGCCTGGTCCCGACAGCGAACCGGGGAGCTGTTTTTT
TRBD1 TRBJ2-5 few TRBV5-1 CASSSGTVLYQETQYF TGCGCCAGCAGCTCCGGGACAGTGTTGTACCAAGAGACCCAGTACTTC
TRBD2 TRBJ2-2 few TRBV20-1 CSARPGLAGVYTGELFF TGCAGTGCTAGACCGGGACTAGCGGGAGTGTACACCGGGGAGCTGTTTTTT
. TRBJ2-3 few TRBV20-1 CSATYSGTMDTQYF TGCAGTGCAACATACTCCGGGACGATGGATACGCAGTATTTT